This TCR beta chain comes out of a study of T cell responses to AZD1222 COVID-19 vaccine. Background on the study: Analyses pooled second doses at about 4 or about 12 weeks.

Study-wide findings and caveats: Vaccine-associated CD4 TCRs ranged over spike, dominating at 160-218 and 743-854. Donors were largely white British and mainly female; clonal diversity was possibly underestimated. Baseline antibody screening turned up just a handful of seropositive AZD1222 recipients.

Sequenced by immunoSEQ multiplex PCR; TCRdb stores in-frame clones only, minus some. In the table there are 140,000 to 150,000 clones, more than 80% of which are singletons. With respect to this clone: Its antigen is as yet unknown.

The sequencing used peripheral blood, collected on day 0 of AZD1222 vaccination. The TCR sequence derives from an adult in good health.

The CDR3 DNA reads as TGCAGTGCTAGTATCTCGGAGCTGAACACCGGGGAGCTGTTTTTT. It is translated as CSASISELNTGELFF. This chain uses TRBV20-1 with TRBJ2-2; D gene unclear. V was shortened by 3 bases and J by 1 base, with 12 bases between the two germline ends. CDR1 is DFQATT and CDR2 is SNEGSKA in the germline V gene (reference sequence). The CDR3 is 15 residues long.